This TCR beta chain was documented in a study of early T cells in non-severe SARS-CoV-2 infection. Background on the study: Unpaired chains resulted from sequencing bulk RNA of unsorted whole blood.

This clonotype was seen many times. Each single cDNA molecule received a unique molecular identifier. Each CDR3 protein is one row after TCRdb ran MiXCR on the 5' RACE reads. The data hold 25,000 to 40,000 distinct CDR3 sequences, with about 4.7% observed a single time. J lost 7 bases, V lost 3 bases, and 5 bases had no gene match. The CDR3 runs to 15 residues. Germline lookup yields CDR1 SNHLY and CDR2 FYNNEI. This chain connects TRBV2 to TRBJ1-6; 8 nucleotides line up with TRBD1. The material sequenced was whole blood. The TCR originated in an adult who was a healthcare worker with PCR-confirmed SARS-CoV-2 infection or an uninfected control (not recorded which). Written as DNA, the CDR3 is TGTGCCAGCAGTGAGTTTCAGGGGGCAAATTCACCCCTCCACTTT. It encodes CASSEFQGANSPLHF.